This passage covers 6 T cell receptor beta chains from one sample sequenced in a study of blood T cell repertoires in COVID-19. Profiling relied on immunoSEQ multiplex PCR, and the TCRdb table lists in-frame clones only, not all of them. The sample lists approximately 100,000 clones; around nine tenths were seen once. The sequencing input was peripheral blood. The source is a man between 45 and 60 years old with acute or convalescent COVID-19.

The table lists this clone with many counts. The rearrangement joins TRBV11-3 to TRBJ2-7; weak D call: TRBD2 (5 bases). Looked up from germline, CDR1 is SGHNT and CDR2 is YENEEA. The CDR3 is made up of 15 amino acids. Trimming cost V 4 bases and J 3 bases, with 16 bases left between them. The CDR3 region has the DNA TGTGCCAGCAGCTCACGGGATCTTGGGTTCTACGAGCAGTACTTC. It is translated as CASSSRDLGFYEQYF. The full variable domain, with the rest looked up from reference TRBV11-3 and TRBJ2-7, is EAGVVQSPRYKIIEKKQPVAFWCNPISGHNTLYWYLQNLGQGPELLIRYENEEAVDDSQLPKDRFSAERLKGVDSTLKIQPAELGDSAVYLCASSSRDLGFYEQYFGPGTRLTVT.

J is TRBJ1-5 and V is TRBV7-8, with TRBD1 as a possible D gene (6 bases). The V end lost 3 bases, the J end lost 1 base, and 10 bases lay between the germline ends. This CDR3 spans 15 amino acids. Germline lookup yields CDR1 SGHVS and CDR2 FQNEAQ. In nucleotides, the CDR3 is TGTGCCAGCAGCTTGGGACAAACGAGCAATCAGCCCCAGCATTTT. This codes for CASSLGQTSNQPQHF. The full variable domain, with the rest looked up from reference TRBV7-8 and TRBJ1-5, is GAGVSQSPRYKVAKRGQDVALRCDPISGHVSLFWYQQALGQGPEFLTYFQNEAQLDKSGLPSDRFFAERPEGSVSTLKIQRTQQEDSAVYLCASSLGQTSNQPQHFGDGTRLSIL.

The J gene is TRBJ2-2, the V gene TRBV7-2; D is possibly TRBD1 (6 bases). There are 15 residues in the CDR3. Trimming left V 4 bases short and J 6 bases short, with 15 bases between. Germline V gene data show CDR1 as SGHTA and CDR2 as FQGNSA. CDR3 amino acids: CASSSKQGRAGELFF. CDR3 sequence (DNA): TGTGCCAGCAGCTCAAAACAGGGAAGAGCCGGGGAGCTGTTTTTT.

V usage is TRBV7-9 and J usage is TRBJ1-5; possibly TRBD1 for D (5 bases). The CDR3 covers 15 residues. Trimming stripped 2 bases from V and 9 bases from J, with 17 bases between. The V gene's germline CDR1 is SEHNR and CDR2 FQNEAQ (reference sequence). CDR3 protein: CASSLSGGAWGPQHF. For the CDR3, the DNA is TGTGCCAGCAGCTTATCTGGCGGGGCTTGGGGGCCCCAGCATTTT.

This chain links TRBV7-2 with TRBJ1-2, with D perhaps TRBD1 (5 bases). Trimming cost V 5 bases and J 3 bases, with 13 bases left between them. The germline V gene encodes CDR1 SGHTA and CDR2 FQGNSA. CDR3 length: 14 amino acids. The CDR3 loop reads CASSPGGEHYGYTF. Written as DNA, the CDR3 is TGTGCCAGCAGCCCGGGGGGGGAACACTATGGCTACACCTTC.

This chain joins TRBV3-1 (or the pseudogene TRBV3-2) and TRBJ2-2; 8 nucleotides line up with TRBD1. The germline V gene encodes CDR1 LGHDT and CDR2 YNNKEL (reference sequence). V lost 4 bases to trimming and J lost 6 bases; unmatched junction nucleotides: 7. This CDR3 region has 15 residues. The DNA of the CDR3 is TGTGCCAGCAGCCTAGGGACAGGAGCGCCCGGGGAGCTGTTTTTT. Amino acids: CASSLGTGAPGELFF.